A single sample is the source of the 21 T cell receptor beta chains below, sequenced in a study of T cell changes during pregnancy in multiple sclerosis. Assay: immunoSEQ multiplex PCR; the TCRdb copy retains only in-frame clones and omits some. The table includes fewer than 90,000 clones, roughly 93% detected once. The source was peripheral blood, collected in the third trimester of pregnancy. The receptors originated from a female donor with multiple sclerosis, enrolled in a pregnancy study.

This chain links TRBV19 with TRBJ2-2; D gene uncertain. Germline V lookup: CDR1 LNHDA, CDR2 SQIVND (reference sequence). The CDR3 runs to 17 residues. With 3 bases removed from V and 6 bases from J, the gap between germline ends came to 20 bases. The CDR3 spells CASSITQLGPIAGELFF. CDR3 sequence (DNA): TGTGCCAGTAGTATTACCCAGCTAGGTCCCATCGCCGGGGAGCTGTTTTTT.

This rearrangement joins TRBV6-1 to TRBJ1-5; D is perhaps TRBD1 (5 bases). V gave up 5 bases and J gave up 2 bases, with 10 bases separating them. Germline V CDR1 and CDR2: MNHNS, SASEGT. The CDR3 spans 14 residues. This CDR3 is CASSWTIGNQPQHF. The CDR3 DNA is TGTGCCAGCAGTTGGACAATAGGCAATCAGCCCCAGCATTTT.

This clone appeared once. This chain connects TRBV7-9 to TRBJ2-7, with D tentatively TRBD1 (6 bases). Trimming stripped 5 bases from V and 4 bases from J, with 24 bases between. The CDR3 sequence is 17 residues long. Germline loops: CDR1 SEHNR, CDR2 FQNEAQ (reference sequence). CDR3 nucleotide sequence: TGTGCCAGCAGCGCAACCACCGGGACAACTATCTTTTACGAGCAGTACTTC. It is translated as CASSATTGTTIFYEQYF.

This rearrangement joins TRBV10-3 to TRBJ2-7; D is ambiguous. Per the germline V gene, CDR1 is ENHRY and CDR2 is SYGVKD. The ends were cut back, 3 bases at V and 5 bases at J, with 11 bases in the middle. This CDR3 contains 13 residues. CDR3 residues: CAISEEPWHEQYF. The CDR3 DNA is TGTGCCATCAGTGAAGAACCTTGGCACGAGCAGTACTTC.

The chain uses TRBV10-3 and TRBJ1-1; a weak D match, TRBD1 (6 bases). The germline V and J ends were trimmed by 4 bases and 3 bases, with 15 bases remaining between them. CDR1 ENHRY and CDR2 SYGVKD come from the germline V gene. This CDR3 has 15 residues. The CDR3 sequence: CAISALRGNYTEAFF. CDR3 in DNA: TGTGCCATCAGTGCTCTCAGGGGCAACTACACTGAAGCTTTCTTT.

The chain carries TRBV11-2 and TRBJ1-1; D remains ambiguous. The CDR3 runs to 12 residues. V lost 3 bases and J lost 1, with 3 bases in between. The germline CDR1 and CDR2 sequences are SGHAT and FQNNGV. CDR3 DNA sequence: TGTGCCAGCAGCTTCTCGAACACTGAAGCTTTCTTT. Protein product: CASSFSNTEAFF.

This sequence joins TRBV18 and TRBJ2-7, with TRBD1 matching over 7 bases. The CDR3 contains 16 residues. Germline trimming cut 2 bases from V and 2 bases from J; bases unmatched to any gene: 9. The germline V gene has CDR1 KGHSH and CDR2 LQKENI. The DNA of the CDR3 is TGTGCCAGCTCACCATCGACAGGGTCCTCTACCTACGAGCAGTACTTC. Translated, it gives CASSPSTGSSTYEQYF.

The rearrangement links TRBV5-1 to TRBJ1-5; 10 positions agree with TRBD1. Germline lookup yields CDR1 SGHRS and CDR2 YFSETQ. The CDR3 consists of 15 residues. V dropped 5 bases and J dropped 4; count of bases not matched to a gene: 6. The CDR3 nucleotides read TGCGCCAGCAGTTCCGGGGACAGGGGAAATCAGCCCCAGCATTTT. Protein product: CASSSGDRGNQPQHF.

The chain joins TRBV15 to TRBJ2-5; 8 nucleotides match TRBD2. The CDR3 is 19 residues long. CDR1 is LNHNV, CDR2 YYDKDF, per germline (reference sequence). After removal of 0 bases from V and 3 bases from J, the junction contained 15 bases not matched to a gene. CDR3 DNA sequence: TGTGCCACCAGCAGAGAAATAGCGGGGTTGCGAAGAAGGGAAGAGACCCAGTACTTC. Protein sequence: CATSREIAGLRRREETQYF.

The chain couples TRBV5-6 to TRBJ2-1; D might be TRBD2 (6 bases). CDR1 is SGHDT and CDR2 is YYEEEE in the germline V gene. This CDR3 has 15 residues. The V end was cut by 3 bases, the J end by 9 bases, with 19 bases between. The CDR3 reads CASSSPGLPMAEQFF. CDR3 coding DNA: TGTGCCAGCAGCTCCCCGGGACTCCCAATGGCTGAGCAGTTCTTC.

V usage is TRBV13 and J usage is TRBJ1-3; a weak D match, TRBD1 (5 bases). The CDR3 has 15 amino acids. V was pared by 1 base and J by 3 bases, with 10 bases between. From germline, CDR1 is PRHDT and CDR2 FYEKMQ (reference sequence). The CDR3 DNA sequence: TGTGCCAGCAGCTTAGACAGGCGTAGTGGAAACACCATATATTTT. It encodes CASSLDRRSGNTIYF. Full variable domain (missing parts from reference TRBV13 and TRBJ1-3): AAGVIQSPRHLIKEKRETATLKCYPIPRHDTVYWYQQGPGQDPQFLISFYEKMQSDKGSIPDRFSAQQFSDYHSELNMSSLELGDSALYFCASSLDRRSGNTIYFGEGSWLTVV.

This clone was detected only once. V gene TRBV7-8 combines with J gene TRBJ2-2; D not resolved. The ends were cut back, 0 bases at V and 6 bases at J, with 11 bases in the middle. This CDR3 is 15 amino acids long. Germline V gene data show CDR1 as SGHVS and CDR2 as FQNEAQ. The CDR3: CASSLAVSVSGELFF. The CDR3 DNA reads as TGTGCCAGCAGCTTAGCCGTGAGTGTATCCGGGGAGCTGTTTTTT.

V is TRBV28 and J is TRBJ1-2, with a weak D call TRBD1 (5 bases). This CDR3 comprises 12 residues. CDR1 is MDHEN, CDR2 SYDVKM, per germline. Trimming cost V 3 bases and J 8 bases, with 10 bases left between them. The CDR3 is CASSLGQEGYTF. The CDR3 region has the DNA TGTGCCAGCAGTTTGGGGCAGGAAGGCTACACCTTC.

This rearrangement joins TRBV5-1 to TRBJ1-2, with TRBD1 identical over 9 bases. CDR3 length equals 15 residues. From germline, CDR1 is SGHRS and CDR2 YFSETQ. V dropped 3 bases and J dropped 4; count of bases not matched to a gene: 7. The CDR3 reads CASSSGDRDGYGYTF. CDR3 sequence (DNA): TGCGCCAGCAGCTCAGGGGACAGGGACGGCTATGGCTACACCTTC.

V is TRBV4-2 and J is TRBJ2-5, with 7 bases that match TRBD2. V lost 3 bases to trimming and J lost 4 bases; unmatched junction nucleotides: 11. This CDR3 spans 16 amino acids. CDR1 LGHNA and CDR2 YNFKEQ come from the germline V gene. CDR3 nucleotides: TGTGCCAGCAGCCAGGCCATAGTGGGGGAGGGAGAGACCCAGTACTTC. Protein product: CASSQAIVGEGETQYF.

J is TRBJ2-2 and V is TRBV9, with 14 bases that match TRBD2. Losses at the gene ends were 3 bases for V and 6 bases for J; bases not matched to a gene: 7. The germline CDR1 and CDR2 sequences are SGDLS and YYNGEE. CDR3 length: 17 residues. CDR3 sequence reads: CASSDGLAGGIAGELFF. The CDR3 bases are TGTGCCAGCAGCGACGGACTAGCGGGAGGTATTGCCGGGGAGCTGTTTTTT.

J is TRBJ1-2 and V is TRBV11-2, with 7 bases that match TRBD1. The length of the CDR3 is 15 residues. Germline V lookup: CDR1 SGHAT, CDR2 FQNNGV. V shed 1 base, J shed 3 bases, and the junction held 5 bases outside the gene matches. CDR3 sequence (DNA): TGTGCCAGCAGCTTAGGAAGGGGGCTGGACTATGGCTACACCTTC. Amino acid sequence: CASSLGRGLDYGYTF.

The V call is TRBV2, the J call TRBJ2-3, with 7 positions matching TRBD1. Unmatched junction bases numbered 5, after V lost 8 bases and J lost 3 bases. The CDR3 has 13 amino acids. Germline values: CDR1 SNHLY, CDR2 FYNNEI. This CDR3 reads CASDRAGTDTQYF. Here the CDR3 DNA reads TGTGCCAGCGACAGGGCGGGTACAGATACGCAGTATTTT. The full variable domain, in which reference TRBV2 and TRBJ2-3 provide the parts outside the CDR3, is EPEVTQTPSHQVTQMGQEVILRCVPISNHLYFYWYRQILGQKVEFLVSFYNNEISEKSEIFDDQFSVERPDGSNFTLKIRSTKLEDSAMYFCASDRAGTDTQYFGPGTRLTVL.

The chain carries TRBV5-8 and TRBJ2-3; 9 bases map to TRBD2. The CDR3 runs 19 residues. V shed 0 bases and J 1 base; nucleotides not matched to a gene: 12. The V gene's germline CDR1 is SGHTS and CDR2 YDEGEE. The CDR3 loop is CASSLDGESGRWGTDTQYF. As DNA, the CDR3 is TGTGCCAGCAGCTTGGACGGTGAGAGCGGGAGGTGGGGCACAGATACGCAGTATTTT.

The J gene is TRBJ1-3, the V gene TRBV18; D uncertain. The CDR3 is 16 residues long. From germline, CDR1 is KGHSH and CDR2 LQKENI. V was cut by 2 bases and J by 0 bases, with 11 bases left in between. CDR3 loop: CASSPTTGTSGNTIYF. Here the CDR3 DNA reads TGTGCCAGCTCACCAACGACTGGCACCTCTGGAAACACCATATATTTT.

The rearrangement uses TRBV5-6 and TRBJ1-1; possibly TRBD1 for D (6 bases). Trimming pared 3 bases from V and 1 base from J, leaving 13 bases between. CDR3 length: 15 amino acids. CDR1 SGHDT and CDR2 YYEEEE come from the germline V gene. CDR3 nucleotide sequence: TGTGCCAGCAGCTCGGAGGGGGGGCGGAACACTGAAGCTTTCTTT. Amino acids: CASSSEGGRNTEAFF.